A selection of T cell receptor beta chains follows, all from one sample in a study of OX40 agonist ivuxolimab in advanced cancers. Clones were sequenced by immunoSEQ multiplex PCR, and TCRdb holds only the in-frame ones, with some missing. The repertoire holds about 13,000 clones, with around 80% as singletons. The sample in question was CD4+ or CD8+ T cells sorted from blood, obtained in a trial of the OX40 agonist ivuxolimab. These receptor sequences come from an adult with an advanced solid tumor such as melanoma, head and neck, liver or kidney cancer. CDR3s include the opening cysteine and the closing phenylalanine or tryptophan. D genes are given only for firm matches. Clone size appears in some rows only: once, few, many, or a class for an expanded clone.

-	-	TRBV28	TRBJ1-5	CASSLWGDQPQHF	TGTGCCAGCAGTTTATGGGGGGATCAGCCCCAGCATTTT
-	-	TRBV28	TRBJ2-1	CASRDPGDEQFF	TGTGCCAGCAGAGATCCGGGGGATGAGCAGTTCTTC
-	-	TRBV27	TRBJ2-1	CASSSFLANEQFF	TGTGCCAGCAGTTCTTTCTTAGCCAACGAGCAGTTCTTC
-	TRBD2	TRBV9	TRBJ2-1	CASSVALAGNEQFF	TGTGCCAGCAGCGTAGCCCTAGCGGGGAATGAGCAGTTCTTC
once	TRBD2	TRBV28	TRBJ2-7	CASSFLSGRAWEQYF	TGTGCCAGCAGCTTCCTTAGCGGGAGGGCTTGGGAGCAGTACTTC
-	-	TRBV9	TRBJ2-1	CASSLTSTEQFF	TGTGCCAGCAGCCTCACCTCAACTGAGCAGTTCTTC
-	-	TRBV7-2	TRBJ2-1	CASSSIPLGMGEQFF	TGTGCCAGCAGCTCAATTCCGCTAGGGATGGGAGAGCAGTTCTTC
-	-	TRBV4-2	TRBJ2-5	CASSPKGVSETQYF	TGTGCCAGCAGCCCAAAGGGAGTCTCAGAGACCCAGTACTTC
-	-	TRBV5-4	TRBJ2-7	CASSWGYQMYEQYF	TGTGCCAGCAGCTGGGGTTACCAAATGTACGAGCAGTACTTC
medium-sized	-	TRBV13	TRBJ2-5	CATATRRETQYF	TGTGCCACCGCCACTAGGAGGGAGACCCAGTACTTC
few	-	TRBV28	TRBJ1-2	CASLGGGYTF	TGTGCCAGCCTAGGGGGTGGCTACACCTTC
-	-	TRBV7-2	TRBJ2-7	CASSDGSSYEQYF	TGTGCCAGCAGCGACGGTAGCTCCTACGAGCAGTACTTC
-	-	TRBV19	TRBJ2-2	CASNEHLEFSSGELFF	TGTGCCAGTAATGAACATTTGGAGTTTTCGAGTGGGGAGCTGTTTTTT
-	TRBD2	TRBV28	TRBJ2-4	CASSLWASGSVMDWGVAKNIQYF	TGTGCCAGCAGTTTATGGGCTAGCGGGAGCGTCATGGATTGGGGGGTAGCCAAAAACATTCAGTACTTC
-	TRBD2	TRBV27	TRBJ2-7	CASSWGEGPYEQYF	TGTGCCAGCAGTTGGGGGGAGGGTCCCTACGAGCAGTACTTC
-	-	TRBV6-5	TRBJ2-7	CASSYEGYEQYF	TGTGCCAGCAGTTACGAAGGCTACGAGCAGTACTTC
-	-	TRBV21-1	TRBJ1-5	CASSKGTGIVLGLPQHF	TGTGCCAGCAGCAAAGGGACAGGGATAGTCTTGGGTCTGCCCCAGCATTTT
-	-	TRBV27	TRBJ2-3	CASSFNPDTQYF	TGTGCCAGCAGTTTTAACCCAGATACGCAGTATTTT
few	-	TRBV10-1	TRBJ2-5	CASKGEETQYF	TGCGCCAGCAAAGGGGAAGAGACCCAGTACTTC
once	-	TRBV4-2	TRBJ2-7	CASSQDPGSSYEQYF	TGTGCCAGCAGCCAAGATCCAGGCAGCTCCTACGAGCAGTACTTC
-	-	TRBV11-3	TRBJ2-2	CASSFGGNTGELFF	TGTGCCAGCAGCTTCGGCGGGAACACCGGGGAGCTGTTTTTT
-	TRBD1	TRBV28	TRBJ1-5	CASIFGTGNQPQHF	TGTGCCAGCATTTTTGGGACAGGGAATCAGCCCCAGCATTTT
-	TRBD2	TRBV7-9	TRBJ2-1	CASSESGRSYNEQFF	TGTGCCAGCAGCGAAAGCGGGAGGTCCTACAATGAGCAGTTCTTC
-	-	TRBV28	TRBJ2-7	CASSLRAEVAYEQYF	TGTGCCAGCAGTTTAAGGGCAGAAGTTGCCTACGAGCAGTACTTC
few	TRBD2	TRBV5-7	TRBJ2-7	CASSLGPGLADYEQYF	TGTGCCAGCAGCTTGGGTCCGGGACTAGCGGATTACGAGCAGTACTTC
-	-	TRBV15	TRBJ2-1	CATSTRTAPGNEQFF	TGTGCCACCAGCACCAGGACAGCCCCGGGCAATGAGCAGTTCTTC
once	-	TRBV5-6	TRBJ1-6	CASAIGGGSSPLHF	TGTGCCTCCGCTATAGGCGGTGGCAGTTCACCCCTCCACTTT
-	-	TRBV9	TRBJ2-7	CASVPPSSYEQYF	TGTGCCAGCGTGCCCCCGAGCTCCTACGAGCAGTACTTC
-	-	TRBV11-2	TRBJ2-1	CASSWGVGIRDEQFF	TGTGCCAGCAGCTGGGGGGTAGGAATAAGGGATGAGCAGTTCTTC